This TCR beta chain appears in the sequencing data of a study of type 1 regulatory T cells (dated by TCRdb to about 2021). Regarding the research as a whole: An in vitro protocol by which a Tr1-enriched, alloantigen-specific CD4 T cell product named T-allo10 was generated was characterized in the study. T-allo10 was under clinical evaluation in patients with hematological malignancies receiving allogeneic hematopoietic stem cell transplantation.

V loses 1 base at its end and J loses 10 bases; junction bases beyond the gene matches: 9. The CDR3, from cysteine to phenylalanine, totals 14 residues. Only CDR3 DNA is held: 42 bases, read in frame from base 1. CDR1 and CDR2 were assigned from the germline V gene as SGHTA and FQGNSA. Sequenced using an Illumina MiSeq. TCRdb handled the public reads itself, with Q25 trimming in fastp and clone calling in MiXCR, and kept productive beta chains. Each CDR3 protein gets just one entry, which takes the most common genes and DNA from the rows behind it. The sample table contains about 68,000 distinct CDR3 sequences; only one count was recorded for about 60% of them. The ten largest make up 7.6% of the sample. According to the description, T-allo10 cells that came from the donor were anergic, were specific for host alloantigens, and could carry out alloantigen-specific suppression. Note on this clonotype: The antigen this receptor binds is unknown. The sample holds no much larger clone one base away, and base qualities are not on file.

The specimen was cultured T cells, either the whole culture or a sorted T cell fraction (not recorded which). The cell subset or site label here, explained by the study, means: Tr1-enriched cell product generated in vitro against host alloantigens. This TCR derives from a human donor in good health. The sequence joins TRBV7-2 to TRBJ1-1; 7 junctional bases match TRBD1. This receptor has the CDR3 CASSLEGAGSIAFF. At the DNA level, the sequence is TGTGCCAGCAGCTTAGAGGGGGCCGGTAGTATAGCTTTCTTT.